A selection of T cell receptor beta chains follows, all from one sample in a study of blood T cell repertoires in COVID-19. The assay was immunoSEQ multiplex PCR, and TCRdb's table has in-frame clones only and misses some. The sample lists about 270,000 clones; around 90% were seen once. Sequencing was carried out using peripheral blood. These receptors were obtained from a person under 35 with COVID-19, enrolled during active disease. Each CDR3 is given with its conserved first and last residue. A D gene is named only where the DNA matches it firmly. A clone size is listed for some rows: how often the clone was seen (once, few, many), or a class if it is expanded.

v_call	j_call	clone_size	d_call	cdr3_aa	cdr3_nt
TRBV24-1	TRBJ2-1	NA	NA	CATSDQRLEATYNEQFF	TGTGCCACCAGTGATCAAAGACTGGAGGCTACCTACAATGAGCAGTTCTTC
TRBV7-9	TRBJ1-2	NA	TRBD1	CASSPGQGRLGYGYTF	TGTGCCAGCAGCCCGGGACAGGGGCGGTTAGGCTATGGCTACACCTTC
TRBV19	TRBJ1-3	NA	TRBD1	CASEGQGPPFNGNTIYF	TGTGCCAGTGAAGGACAGGGACCCCCCTTTAATGGAAACACCATATATTTT
TRBV30	TRBJ1-1	NA	NA	CAWTEFWTASHMNTEAFF	TGTGCCTGGACAGAATTCTGGACAGCCTCCCACATGAACACTGAAGCTTTCTTT
TRBV6-5	TRBJ2-7	NA	TRBD1	CASSYSWDRENEQYF	TGTGCCAGCAGTTACTCGTGGGACAGGGAGAACGAGCAGTACTTC
TRBV10-3	TRBJ2-2	NA	NA	CAIGTDSTNTGELFF	TGTGCCATTGGGACGGACAGCACGAACACCGGGGAGCTGTTTTTT
TRBV4-1	TRBJ2-2	NA	TRBD2	CASRRASGRPGELFF	TGCGCCTCGAGAAGGGCTAGCGGGAGACCCGGGGAGCTGTTTTTT
TRBV6-5	TRBJ1-3	NA	NA	CASTLGGESGNTIYF	TGTGCCAGCACCTTAGGGGGGGAATCTGGAAACACCATATATTTT
TRBV28	TRBJ2-7	NA	TRBD1	CASSLGTGYEQYF	TGTGCCAGCAGTCTGGGGACAGGGTACGAGCAGTACTTC
TRBV6-5	TRBJ2-3	NA	NA	CASSPQGGPTDTQYF	TGTGCCAGCAGTCCCCAGGGAGGACCCACAGATACGCAGTATTTT
TRBV27	TRBJ2-1	NA	NA	CASSLSPLVAVAYEQFF	TGTGCCAGCAGTTTATCACCCCTCGTTGCGGTAGCGTATGAGCAGTTCTTC
TRBV27	TRBJ2-2	once	TRBD1	CASSQGTVITGELFF	TGTGCCAGCAGTCAAGGGACAGTTATCACCGGGGAGCTGTTTTTT
TRBV27	TRBJ1-6	NA	NA	CAVWGGGGNSPLHF	TGTGCTGTTTGGGGGGGCGGTGGAAATTCACCCCTCCACTTT
TRBV6-5	TRBJ1-2	NA	NA	CATHLTGYGYTF	TGTGCCACCCATCTCACAGGGTATGGCTACACCTTC
TRBV6-6	TRBJ1-2	NA	TRBD1	CASTQTGQEGYTF	TGTGCCAGCACCCAGACAGGGCAGGAGGGCTACACCTTC
TRBV15	TRBJ2-1	NA	TRBD2	CATSRDSIWLADYNEQFF	TGTGCCACCAGCAGAGATTCAATCTGGCTAGCGGACTACAATGAGCAGTTCTTC
TRBV19	TRBJ2-7	NA	NA	CASSGGIYEQYF	TGTGCCAGTAGTGGAGGGATCTACGAGCAGTACTTC
TRBV27	TRBJ2-7	NA	NA	CASSLGGDGAYEQYF	TGTGCCAGCAGTTTAGGCGGGGACGGAGCCTACGAGCAGTACTTC
TRBV12-5	TRBJ1-2	NA	NA	CASGSNRVTNYGYTF	TGTGCTAGTGGTTCCAACAGGGTAACAAACTATGGCTACACCTTC
TRBV6-5	TRBJ2-5	NA	TRBD1	CASSYTGGETQYF	TGTGCCAGCAGTTACACAGGGGGGGAGACCCAGTACTTC
TRBV12-5	TRBJ2-4	NA	TRBD2	CASGLVLAGDRGNIQYF	TGTGCTAGTGGTTTGGTACTAGCGGGAGACAGAGGAAACATTCAGTACTTC
TRBV30	TRBJ1-3	NA	NA	CAWSLLHTIYF	TGTGCCTGGAGCCTCCTTCACACCATATATTTT
TRBV9	TRBJ2-3	once	NA	CASSVDWGRSDTQYF	TGTGCCAGCAGCGTAGATTGGGGGCGGTCAGATACGCAGTATTTT
TRBV6-2/TRBV6-3	TRBJ1-5	once	TRBD1	CASSSQRQGGNQPQHF	TGTGCCAGCAGTTCGCAACGACAGGGTGGCAATCAGCCCCAGCATTTT
TRBV10-3	TRBJ1-3	NA	NA	CAIETGPSSGNTIYF	TGTGCCATCGAAACAGGACCCAGCTCTGGAAACACCATATATTTT
TRBV7-8	TRBJ2-5	NA	TRBD2	CASRTLAGAETQYF	TGTGCCAGCAGGACCCTAGCGGGGGCAGAGACCCAGTACTTC
TRBV28	TRBJ2-5	NA	TRBD2	CASSLGGEREGLETQYF	TGTGCCAGCAGTTTAGGGGGGGAGCGGGAGGGCCTGGAGACCCAGTACTTC
TRBV3-1/TRBV3-2	TRBJ2-5	NA	TRBD2	CACGLAVEETQYF	TGTGCCTGTGGACTAGCGGTAGAGGAGACCCAGTACTTC
TRBV6-6	TRBJ1-3	NA	NA	CASFSSGNTIYF	TGTGCCAGCTTCTCCTCTGGAAACACCATATATTTT
TRBV6-6	TRBJ2-2	NA	NA	CASSRTGELFF	TGTGCCAGCAGCCGCACCGGGGAGCTGTTTTTT
TRBV12-2	TRBJ2-1	few	NA	CASRLTNTLVFFPYNEQFF	TGTGCAAGTCGCTTAACTAACACACTAGTTTTCTTCCCCTACAATGAGCAGTTCTTC
TRBV2	TRBJ1-4	NA	TRBD1	CASSGDRDNEKLFF	TGTGCCAGCAGCGGGGACAGGGATAATGAAAAACTGTTTTTT
TRBV7-9	TRBJ2-7	NA	NA	CASSLGQASYEQYF	TGTGCCAGCAGCTTAGGACAGGCCTCCTACGAGCAGTACTTC
TRBV6-2/TRBV6-3	TRBJ1-1	NA	TRBD1	CASSYSLAGTGGRTAEAFF	TGTGCCAGCAGTTACTCGTTAGCCGGGACAGGGGGCAGAACCGCTGAAGCTTTCTTT
TRBV4-1	TRBJ2-2	NA	NA	CASSQFRGSGELFF	TGCGCCAGCAGCCAATTCAGAGGTTCCGGGGAGCTGTTTTTT
TRBV10-3	TRBJ2-7	NA	NA	CAISELATYEQYF	TGTGCCATCAGTGAATTGGCCACCTACGAGCAGTACTTC
TRBV28	TRBJ2-7	NA	TRBD1	CASSSAGQGDEQYF	TGTGCCAGCAGTTCCGCGGGACAGGGAGACGAGCAGTACTTC
TRBV7-9	TRBJ2-1	NA	NA	CASSLSGSSYNEQFF	TGTGCCAGCAGCTTATCTGGCAGTTCCTACAATGAGCAGTTCTTC
TRBV5-6	TRBJ2-3	NA	NA	CASSLVVAGTDTQYF	TGTGCCAGCAGCTTGGTGGTAGCGGGCACAGATACGCAGTATTTT
TRBV28	TRBJ2-3	once	NA	CASSPILRGSGTDTQYF	TGTGCCAGCAGTCCTATCCTCAGGGGTAGCGGCACAGATACGCAGTATTTT
TRBV9	TRBJ1-5	once	NA	CASSNDGEAQPQHF	TGTGCCAGCAGCAACGACGGGGAAGCTCAGCCCCAGCATTTT
TRBV27	TRBJ2-1	NA	TRBD2	CASVRRAGGSWNEQFF	TGTGCCAGCGTGCGACGAGCGGGAGGGTCGTGGAATGAGCAGTTCTTC
TRBV15	TRBJ2-1	NA	NA	CATSRDRGTSAGGQFF	TGTGCCACCAGCAGAGATCGGGGGACTTCCGCGGGTGGGCAGTTCTTC
TRBV15	TRBJ1-6	NA	NA	CATSPRLGEALHF	TGTGCCACCAGCCCTCGGTTAGGCGAGGCCCTCCACTTT
TRBV4-2	TRBJ1-1	NA	NA	CASSLNQGTEAFF	TGTGCCAGCAGCCTCAACCAGGGAACTGAAGCTTTCTTT
TRBV11-3	TRBJ2-7	NA	NA	CASSAQGSYEQYF	TGTGCCAGCAGCGCCCAGGGTAGCTACGAGCAGTACTTC
TRBV29-1	TRBJ1-2	once	NA	CSVALGTGYGYTF	TGCAGCGTCGCCCTTGGGACTGGCTATGGCTACACCTTC
TRBV10-2	TRBJ2-5	NA	NA	CASSVNGRETQYF	TGCGCCAGCAGTGTGAACGGTCGGGAGACCCAGTACTTC
TRBV30	TRBJ1-4	NA	NA	CAWTGNGIGFF	TGTGCCTGGACTGGGAACGGGATAGGGTTTTTT
TRBV7-8	TRBJ2-1	NA	TRBD2	CASSLVRTSGRENEQFF	TGTGCCAGCAGCCTCGTTAGGACTAGCGGGAGGGAAAATGAGCAGTTCTTC
TRBV29-1	TRBJ2-7	NA	NA	CSVPAGLGQYF	TGCAGCGTCCCCGCGGGGCTGGGGCAGTACTTC
TRBV5-1	TRBJ2-5	once	TRBD2	CASSPGLAGQETQYF	TGCGCCAGCAGCCCGGGACTAGCGGGACAGGAGACCCAGTACTTC
TRBV6-1	TRBJ1-4	NA	NA	CASSDWSGDEKLFF	TGTGCCAGCAGTGATTGGTCGGGGGATGAAAAACTGTTTTTT
TRBV10-3	TRBJ1-2	NA	TRBD1	CAIRDTGAYGYTF	TGTGCCATCAGGGATACAGGGGCCTATGGCTACACCTTC
TRBV14	TRBJ2-1	NA	NA	CASSPLGITQGYEQFF	TGTGCCAGCAGCCCCCTAGGTATAACGCAGGGGTATGAGCAGTTCTTC
TRBV12-3/TRBV12-4	TRBJ2-2	NA	NA	CASSFSGELFF	TGTGCCAGCAGTTTCTCCGGGGAGCTGTTTTTT
TRBV27	TRBJ2-1	once	TRBD2	CASSSLSGGYYNEQFF	TGTGCCAGCAGTTCGTTATCGGGAGGCTACTACAATGAGCAGTTCTTC
TRBV24-1	TRBJ1-5	NA	NA	CATSEGSQQPQHF	TGTGCCACCAGTGAGGGGAGTCAGCAGCCCCAGCATTTT
TRBV3-1/TRBV3-2	TRBJ2-3	NA	TRBD2	CASSPGLAGTDTQYF	TGTGCCAGCAGCCCCGGACTAGCCGGCACAGATACGCAGTATTTT